The source of this TCR beta chain is a study of lymphopenia after photon versus proton radiotherapy. Study results and caveats: Oligoclonal CD8+ Temra expansion after nadir drove photon patients' diversity drop. Only patients who died were analyzed for survival; proton advantage is unproven.

Sequenced by immunoSEQ multiplex PCR; TCRdb stores in-frame clones only, minus some. Seen here are tens of thousands of clones, approximately 82% observed once, and the top ten hold 29%. Points on this clone: Its cognate antigen is unknown.

V was cut by 7 bases and J by 0 bases, with 12 bases left in between. The length of the CDR3 is 14 residues. Germline CDR1 and CDR2: MNHNY and SVGAGI (reference sequence). The specimen was peripheral blood, collected from a patient treated with photon-based radiotherapy. This sequence was found in a man between 50 and 59 years old with gastric cancer. V and J are TRBV6-6 and TRBJ1-1, with D perhaps TRBD1 (5 bases). In DNA form, the CDR3 reads TGTGCCAGCACCCAACAGGTAATGAACACTGAAGCTTTCTTT. Residues: CASTQQVMNTEAFF.